A single sample is the source of the 22 T cell receptor beta chains below, sequenced in a study of T cells in localized non-small cell lung cancer. Assay used: immunoSEQ multiplex PCR; TCRdb lists only in-frame clones, some missing. The data contain 53,000 or so clones, approximately 80% of them singletons. The sample was peripheral blood mononuclear cells, taken before any cancer treatment. These receptors were taken from a man between 40 and 69 years old with stage III lung adenocarcinoma.

The V call is TRBV2, the J call TRBJ1-1; D unclear. The CDR3 extends over 11 amino acids. Germline V gene sequence: CDR1 SNHLY, CDR2 FYNNEI. Trimming pared 6 bases from V and 4 bases from J, leaving 6 bases between. The DNA of the CDR3 is TGTGCCAGCAGAGAGACCACTGAAGCTTTCTTT. Translating it yields CASRETTEAFF. Full variable domain (missing parts from reference TRBV2 and TRBJ1-1): EPEVTQTPSHQVTQMGQEVILRCVPISNHLYFYWYRQILGQKVEFLVSFYNNEISEKSEIFDDQFSVERPDGSNFTLKIRSTKLEDSAMYFCASRETTEAFFGQGTRLTVV.

V gene TRBV28 combines with J gene TRBJ1-5; TRBD1 is a possible D gene (5 bases). Germline V gene lookup returns CDR1 MDHEN and CDR2 SYDVKM. The CDR3 is 15 amino acids. Trimming cost V 2 bases and J 4 bases, with 12 bases left between them. In nucleotides, the CDR3 is TGTGCCAGCAGTTTAGCAGGGCTAGGAAATCAGCCCCAGCATTTT. Translated, it gives CASSLAGLGNQPQHF. The variable domain in full, completed from reference TRBV28 and TRBJ1-5, reads DVKVTQSSRYLVKRTGEKVFLECVQDMDHENMFWYRQDPGLGLRLIYFSYDVKMKEKGDIPEGYSVSREKKERFSLILESASTNQTSMYLCASSLAGLGNQPQHFGDGTRLSIL.

This clone was counted a single time. The genes are TRBV7-6 and TRBJ2-7, with a tentative D call TRBD1 (6 bases). Trimming pared 4 bases from V and 0 bases from J, leaving 10 bases between. This CDR3 is built from 14 residues. CDR1 is SGHVS and CDR2 is FNYEAQ in the germline V gene. The CDR3 DNA is TGTGCCAGCAGCTATACAGGGAGCTCCTACGAGCAGTACTTC. This encodes CASSYTGSSYEQYF.

V usage is TRBV29-1 and J usage is TRBJ1-2, with D perhaps matching TRBD1 (5 bases). Germline V gene sequence: CDR1 SQVTM, CDR2 ANQGSEA. The CDR3 has 13 residues. Trimming removed 4 bases at V and 3 bases at J, with 12 bases between. The CDR3: CSVAPGTDYGYTF. The CDR3 DNA follows: TGCAGCGTTGCTCCCGGGACTGACTATGGCTACACCTTC.

The rearrangement uses TRBV7-8 and TRBJ1-3; D is ambiguous. Between the trimmed V and J ends, which lost 3 bases and 0 bases, there was a span of 12 bases. The CDR3 covers 16 residues. Germline V gene lookup returns CDR1 SGHVS and CDR2 FQNEAQ. The chain's CDR3 is CASSFMTRSSGNTIYF. The CDR3 bases are TGTGCCAGCAGCTTTATGACACGAAGCTCTGGAAACACCATATATTTT.

In its sample, this clone was seen a few times. The V and J genes are TRBV5-1 and TRBJ1-1; 7 bases map to TRBD1. Germline-derived CDR1 and CDR2 are SGHRS and YFSETQ. The trim removed 3 bases at V and 4 bases at J, leaving 9 bases unmatched. CDR3 length: 15 amino acids. CDR3 sequence (DNA): TGCGCCAGCAGCTCTAGACAGGGCCAGGGCACTGAAGCTTTCTTT. This encodes CASSSRQGQGTEAFF.

V gene TRBV18 combines with J gene TRBJ2-7; D not certain. V shed 3 bases and J shed 3 bases, with 12 bases lying between them. Germline lookup yields CDR1 KGHSH and CDR2 LQKENI. This CDR3 contains 14 residues. The CDR3 protein is CASSPPSRLYEQYF. CDR3 bases: TGTGCCAGCTCACCTCCATCACGTCTCTACGAGCAGTACTTC.

The genes are TRBV4-3 and TRBJ2-1; tentatively, D is TRBD2 (5 bases). Trimming removed 4 bases at V and 7 bases at J, with 11 bases between. Per the germline V gene, CDR1 is LGHNA and CDR2 is YSLEER. The length of the CDR3 is 13 residues. CDR3 loop: CASSRELRNEQFF. The DNA for the CDR3 is TGCGCCAGCAGCCGGGAGCTACGTAATGAGCAGTTCTTC.

This chain connects TRBV6-6 to TRBJ1-4, with a possible D match to TRBD1 (6 bases). The germline V and J ends were trimmed by 6 bases and 2 bases, with 10 bases remaining between them. Germline loops: CDR1 MNHNY, CDR2 SVGAGI (reference sequence). This CDR3 is 14 amino acids long. CDR3 coding DNA: TGTGCCAGCAGCGTTACAGGGACTAATGAAAAACTGTTTTTT. It encodes CASSVTGTNEKLFF.

This clone was found a few times. This chain joins TRBV19 and TRBJ1-2; no definite D call. Germline CDR1 and CDR2: LNHDA and SQIVND (reference sequence). The CDR3 totals 12 residues. V was pared by 6 bases and J by 7 bases, with 12 bases between. The chain's CDR3 is CASREQYGGYTF. DNA for the CDR3: TGTGCCAGTAGGGAGCAGTATGGTGGCTACACCTTC.

By its share, this clone is medium-sized. The chain is built from TRBV2 and TRBJ2-7; 9 bases line up with TRBD1. CDR1 is SNHLY, CDR2 FYNNEI, per germline. The CDR3 contains 15 residues. V shed 3 bases, J shed 6 bases, and the junction held 9 bases outside the gene matches. The CDR3 coding sequence is TGTGCCAGCAGTGAGGGGACAGGGTGGAGGTTCGAGCAGTACTTC. It yields the protein CASSEGTGWRFEQYF.

This clone was recorded once. CDR3 protein: CASSLNGVVSGYTF. As DNA, the CDR3 is TGTGCCAGCAGTTTAAATGGGGTTGTGAGTGGCTACACCTTC. The rearrangement joins TRBV27 to TRBJ1-2; no clear D gene. This CDR3 contains 14 residues. The V gene's germline CDR1 is MNHEY and CDR2 SMNVEV (reference sequence). V was pared by 2 bases and J by 7 bases, with 14 bases between.

The chain couples TRBV18 to TRBJ2-3, with D possibly being TRBD1 (6 bases). This CDR3 has 13 amino acids. From germline, CDR1 is KGHSH and CDR2 LQKENI. The V and J ends lost 7 bases and 4 bases respectively, with 12 bases between them. DNA for the CDR3: TGTGCCAGCTGCGCAGGGGAAGCAGATACGCAGTATTTT. Translated: CASCAGEADTQYF.

The CDR3 DNA reads TGTGCCAGCAGCCGGGGGAACACTGAAGCTTTCTTT. Translation gives CASSRGNTEAFF. V and J are TRBV5-6 and TRBJ1-1; D is ambiguous. Germline CDR1 SGHDT, CDR2 YYEEEE. The CDR3 consists of 12 residues. V dropped 4 bases and J dropped 1 base, with 5 bases sitting between them.

The rearrangement uses TRBV30 and TRBJ1-3; no clear D gene. V was cut by 2 bases and J by 0 bases, with 5 bases left in between. This CDR3 comprises 13 residues. Germline V gene lookup returns CDR1 GTSNPN and CDR2 SVGIG (reference sequence). The CDR3, as DNA: TGTGCCTGGAGTCAGAGCTCTGGAAACACCATATATTTT. Its translation is CAWSQSSGNTIYF.

The chain uses TRBV4-1 and TRBJ1-2; D possibly corresponds to TRBD1 (6 bases). CDR3 length: 15 residues. Germline values: CDR1 MGHRA, CDR2 YSYEKL. V was shortened by 0 bases and J by 3 bases, with 11 bases between the two germline ends. CDR3 DNA: TGCGCCAGCAGCCAAGAAAACAGGGACTACTATGGCTACACCTTC. Its protein product is CASSQENRDYYGYTF.

The V and J genes are TRBV19 and TRBJ1-2; no firm D call. The germline gives CDR1 LNHDA, CDR2 SQIVND (reference sequence). Trimming pared 6 bases from V and 4 bases from J, leaving 9 bases between. This CDR3 has 12 residues. This CDR3 reads CASRQSFYGYTF. For the CDR3, the DNA is TGTGCCAGTAGGCAGAGCTTCTATGGCTACACCTTC.

The chain employs TRBV25-1 and TRBJ1-1; D not certain. V was clipped by 4 bases and J by 8 bases, with 11 bases between them. CDR3 size: 12 residues. In germline, CDR1 is MGHDK, CDR2 SYGVNS. This CDR3 reads CASSGPKREAFF. CDR3 nucleotide sequence: TGTGCCAGCAGTGGTCCTAAACGGGAAGCTTTCTTT. The full variable domain, rest sourced from reference TRBV25-1 and TRBJ1-1, is EADIYQTPRYLVIGTGKKITLECSQTMGHDKMYWYQQDPGMELHLIHYSYGVNSTEKGDLSSESTVSRIRTEHFPLTLESARPSHTSQYLCASSGPKREAFFGQGTRLTVV.

This rearrangement joins TRBV30 to TRBJ1-4, with D tentatively TRBD1 (6 bases). Germline CDR1 GTSNPN, CDR2 SVGIG (reference sequence). V was clipped by 2 bases and J by 5 bases, with 18 bases between them. The length of the CDR3 is 16 residues. The CDR3 sequence: CAWSNNFGGANEKLFF. Written as DNA, the CDR3 is TGTGCCTGGAGTAATAATTTCGGGGGCGCGAATGAAAAACTGTTTTTT.

This chain connects TRBV5-1 to TRBJ2-5; 7 positions agree with TRBD2. CDR3 size: 15 residues. V lost 2 bases, J lost 4 bases, and 8 bases stayed unmatched. CDR1 and CDR2 (germline): SGHRS, YFSETQ. Written as DNA, the CDR3 is TGCGCCAGCAGCTTAGGGTTAGGGAGGGGAGAGACCCAGTACTTC. Translation: CASSLGLGRGETQYF.

DNA for the CDR3: TGTGCCAGCAGCCCCGATGACAGGATCTCAGATACGCAGTATTTT. Translation: CASSPDDRISDTQYF. V is TRBV7-3 and J is TRBJ2-3; possibly TRBD1 for D (6 bases). The CDR3 spans 15 residues. Germline assignment: CDR1 SGHTA and CDR2 FQGTGA. The V end lost 5 bases, the J end lost 4 bases, and 16 bases lay between the germline ends.

This clone appeared a single time. The chain combines TRBV11-3 with TRBJ2-3; D is undetermined. V lost 3 bases to trimming and J lost 4 bases, with 8 bases between them. There are 13 residues in the CDR3. From germline, CDR1 is SGHNT and CDR2 YENEEA. CDR3 in amino acids: CASSFVQADTQYF. The DNA for the CDR3 is TGTGCCAGCAGCTTTGTGCAGGCAGATACGCAGTATTTT. Full variable domain (remainder filled in from reference TRBV11-3 and TRBJ2-3): EAGVVQSPRYKIIEKKQPVAFWCNPISGHNTLYWYLQNLGQGPELLIRYENEEAVDDSQLPKDRFSAERLKGVDSTLKIQPAELGDSAVYLCASSFVQADTQYFGPGTRLTVL.